The clone carrying this TCR beta chain showed up just a few times. The antigen remains unidentified. These data originate in a study of human T cells and chemical hapten exposure. Study background: How much TCR each sample yielded varied, mostly because pooled library volumes differed slightly. Overall study findings and caveats: Patch test score tracked positively with PT1 expanded TCR counts. Following DPC sensitization, TCRs present above 1 in 1000 frequency showed no change.

Time point noted: patch test 1, 2 weeks after DPC sensitization. Stated treatment: therapeutic diphenylcyclopropenone sensitization with weekly scalp DPC. Unfractionated whole blood was the source from which total RNA was extracted. Germline trimming cut 3 bases from V and 5 bases from J; bases unmatched to any gene: 0. This CDR3 has 14 residues. Germline-derived CDR1 and CDR2 are SQVTM and ANQGSEA. In the original workflow: Per-sample TCR counts ranged from roughly 23,224 to 750,000, median roughly 96,000. TCRdb reanalysed the RACE reads using MiXCR and keeps one entry per CDR3 protein. The authors' filters were not applied to this entry. The sample yields approximately 52,000 distinct CDR3 sequences, 8% to 13% seen once.

The J gene is TRBJ2-1, the V gene TRBV29-1; 14 bases are shared with TRBD2. The sequencing here drew on whole blood, taken in connection with sensitization to the hapten diphenylcyclopropenone (DPC). The clonotype comes from a woman aged 40 to 49 with alopecia areata. Some clones in this sample may be carry-over from other donors' samples. The CDR3 loop is CSVEGLAGDNEQFF. The DNA of the CDR3 is TGCAGCGTTGAGGGACTAGCGGGGGACAATGAGCAGTTCTTC.